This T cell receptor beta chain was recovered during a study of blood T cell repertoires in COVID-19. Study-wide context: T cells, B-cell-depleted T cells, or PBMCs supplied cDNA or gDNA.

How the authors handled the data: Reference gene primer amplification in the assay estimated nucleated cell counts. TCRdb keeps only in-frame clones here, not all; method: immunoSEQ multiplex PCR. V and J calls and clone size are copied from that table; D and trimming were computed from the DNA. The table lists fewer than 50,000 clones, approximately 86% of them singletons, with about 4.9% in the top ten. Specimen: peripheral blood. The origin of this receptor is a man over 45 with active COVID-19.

Here the CDR3 reads CASSSTTSGGPLGEQYF. CDR3 in DNA: TGTGCCAGCAGCTCCACTACTAGCGGGGGGCCCCTCGGCGAGCAGTACTTC. The genes are TRBV3-1 (or the pseudogene TRBV3-2) and TRBJ2-7; 12 bases agree with TRBD2. J lost 6 bases, V lost 5 bases, and 14 bases had no gene match. This CDR3 is built from 17 residues. The germline gives CDR1 LGHDT, CDR2 YNNKEL (reference sequence).